One sample yielded the 2 T cell receptor beta chains listed below, sequenced in a study of blood T cell repertoires in COVID-19. TCRdb's copy holds only in-frame clones and misses some; the assay was immunoSEQ multiplex PCR. The sample comprises 26,000 or so clones, about 90% of which are singletons, and roughly 2.8% rests with the top ten. What was sequenced was peripheral blood. Receptors were obtained from a human donor in a cohort sampled during active COVID-19.

This sequence joins TRBV5-1 and TRBJ2-7; TRBD1 matches 8 bases. The germline CDR1 and CDR2 sequences are SGHRS and YFSETQ. CDR3 length: 14 residues. With V trimmed by 4 bases and J by 4 bases, 7 bases remained unmatched. In DNA form, the CDR3 reads TGCGCCAGCAGCGGGAGGACAGGGAGGTACGAGCAGTACGTC. Translated, it gives CASSGRTGRYEQYV.

The chain combines TRBV5-6 with TRBJ2-3, with TRBD2 as a possible D gene (5 bases). The CDR3 has 16 residues. The germline V gene has CDR1 SGHDT and CDR2 YYEEEE. Trimming took off 1 base at V and 4 bases at J, with 16 bases between the two ends. The chain's CDR3 is CASSLLGNTGSDTQYF. For the CDR3, the DNA is TGTGCCAGCAGCTTGTTGGGTAACACGGGGTCAGATACGCAGTATTTT.